The 5 T cell receptor beta chains presented below share a single source sample, sequenced in a study of T cell responses to AZD1222 COVID-19 vaccine (dated by TCRdb to the early 2020s). The method was the immunoSEQ multiplex PCR assay. This immuneACCESS table, as held by TCRdb, lists in-frame sequences with V and J called but not all clones. Of the missing ones, under half trace to an unresolved V gene in checked studies; the others have no known cause. In all, the sample holds roughly 150,000 clones, and around 93% of those were seen once. The ten largest clonotypes hold about 2.5% of the sample. The time point label for this specimen denotes: baseline before first vaccination. The sample in question was peripheral blood, obtained on day 0 of AZD1222 vaccination. The receptors here all came from an adult in good health.

CDR3: CASSSAGGNTDTQYF. The CDR3 bases are TGTGCCAGCAGCTCAGCGGGAGGCAATACAGATACGCAGTATTTT. The rearrangement joins TRBV7-3 to TRBJ2-3, with 9 positions matching TRBD2. The trim removed 4 bases at V and 3 bases at J, leaving 5 bases unmatched. This CDR3 contains 15 residues. Germline V gives CDR1 SGHTA, CDR2 FQGTGA.

This clone was counted a few times. The CDR3 protein is CASSGQGDEQYF. The CDR3 region has the DNA TGTGCCAGTAGTGGCCAGGGGGACGAGCAGTACTTC. The chain joins TRBV19 to TRBJ2-7; 7 bases are a match to TRBD1. The CDR3 has 12 residues. J gave up 5 bases and V 5 bases, and 3 bases lay outside the gene matches. In germline, CDR1 is LNHDA, CDR2 SQIVND (reference sequence).

For the CDR3, the DNA is TGTGCCAGTTACACCCTCAGCGGCACAGATACGCAGTATTTT. It codes for CASYTLSGTDTQYF. The chain uses TRBV7-9 and TRBJ2-3; D remains ambiguous. The CDR3 consists of 14 residues. The V gene's germline CDR1 is SEHNR and CDR2 FQNEAQ (reference sequence). Trimming took 9 bases from V and 1 from J, leaving 14 bases between them.

This chain joins TRBV9 and TRBJ2-3; tentatively, D is TRBD2 (5 bases). The CDR3 totals 14 residues. Deletions cut 0 bases from V and 2 bases from J, with 7 bases between. Germline loops: CDR1 SGDLS, CDR2 YYNGEE. CDR3 sequence (DNA): TGTGCCAGCAGCGTAGCGGGGTCCACAGATACGCAGTATTTT. Protein sequence: CASSVAGSTDTQYF.

The rearrangement joins TRBV2 to TRBJ1-1, with unresolved D. This CDR3 region has 17 residues. CDR1 is SNHLY and CDR2 is FYNNEI in the germline V gene. The germline V and J ends were trimmed by 2 bases and 0 bases, with 16 bases remaining between them. CDR3 residues: CASSERWSRRLNTEAFF. As DNA, the CDR3 is TGTGCCAGCAGTGAACGTTGGTCACGCCGTTTGAACACTGAAGCTTTCTTT.